This T cell receptor (beta chain) originates from a study of shared clonotypes between healthy human individuals. Study summary: Every donor yielded three CD4 naive, three CD4 memory, two CD8 naive and one CD8 memory plate. Study-level results: Among non-shared clonotypes, generation probabilities were lower than among those shared by all four donors. Sampling was confined to blood; repertoires within tissues likely differ.

With 6 bases clipped from V and 2 bases from J, the junction kept 10 bases outside the gene matches. CDR1 and CDR2 (germline): SGHAT, FQNNGV. This CDR3 comprises 15 residues. A remark on this clone: The target antigen is unknown.

Naive CD8 cells, CD45RO-negative and positively selected for CCR7, excluded terminally differentiated effector memory CD45RA+ cells. Using approximately 200 ng DNA, tens of thousands of T cell genomes, the sorted-subset replicate PCRs were run. Here immunoSEQ multiplex PCR was the method, and the copy in TCRdb shows in-frame clones only, minus some. The sample yields 550,000 to 650,000 clones, around 96% seen once. Sample: naive CD8+ T cells sorted from blood. The TCR comes from a woman aged 25 to 39 in good health. V gene TRBV11-2 combines with J gene TRBJ2-7; 7 nucleotides match TRBD1. The DNA of the CDR3 is TGTGCCAGCAGTTACGGACAGGTCAAAGCCTACGAGCAGTACTTC. This sequence encodes CASSYGQVKAYEQYF.